These T cell receptor beta chains were read from a single sample in a study of early T cells in non-severe SARS-CoV-2 infection. TCRdb itself ran the 5' RACE reads through MiXCR, one entry per CDR3 protein. The data contain roughly 46,000 distinct CDR3 sequences, about 5.2% of them seen just once; the ten biggest clones take up under 5.5%. This sample comprised whole blood, obtained at baseline. These receptors were obtained from an adult who was a healthcare worker with PCR-confirmed SARS-CoV-2 infection or an uninfected control (not recorded which). Both conserved end residues are trimmed from each CDR3. The order of the fields is D gene, V gene, J gene, CDR3 protein. D genes are given only for firm matches.

.,TRBV20-1,TRBJ2-1,SARDGRSYNEQF
TRBD1,TRBV5-4,TRBJ2-7,ASSLGTGQVYEQY
.,TRBV20-1,TRBJ2-6,SAERSGANVLT
TRBD1,TRBV18,TRBJ2-5,ASSPPQGVQETQY
.,TRBV2,TRBJ1-1,ASSEANGFGGTEAF
.,TRBV10-3,TRBJ1-6,AISPDRQSSYNSPLH
TRBD2,TRBV3-1,TRBJ2-7,ASSQAGAGEREQY
.,TRBV9,TRBJ1-2,ASSVGGQGNYGYT
TRBD1,TRBV9,TRBJ2-3,ASSVGGQGADTQY
TRBD2,TRBV29-1,TRBJ2-7,SGGTSGRAYEQY
.,TRBV12-3/TRBV12-4,TRBJ1-1,ASSQAMNTEAF
.,TRBV5-1,TRBJ2-1,ASSPQDEEQF
TRBD2,TRBV10-3,TRBJ2-2,ASSGSSTGELF
.,TRBV3-1,TRBJ1-6,ASSQNRDSPLH
TRBD2,TRBV11-2,TRBJ2-7,ASSLVGSSGSYEQY
TRBD1,TRBV7-9,TRBJ2-7,ASSSDRIEQY
TRBD1,TRBV7-9,TRBJ1-4,ASSPYGTGNEKLF
.,TRBV3-1,TRBJ1-6,ASSVRLSPLH
TRBD2,TRBV28,TRBJ2-7,ASQVAGAPYEQY
TRBD2,TRBV6-4,TRBJ2-1,ASSEGAGGSDEQF
.,TRBV11-2,TRBJ2-1,ASSLGTARDNEQF
.,TRBV7-9,TRBJ1-2,ASSIKGEDYGYT
.,TRBV5-6,TRBJ2-7,ASSTPGGPRDEQY
TRBD2,TRBV7-9,TRBJ2-7,ASSPGLAEPYEQY
.,TRBV20-1,TRBJ1-1,SAIWAHTNTEAF
.,TRBV25-1,TRBJ2-5,ASSGGQYRTQY
TRBD2,TRBV10-2,TRBJ2-7,ASSAGRLAGGELY
TRBD2,TRBV11-3,TRBJ2-2,ASIYTREGRNTGELF
TRBD2,TRBV11-2,TRBJ2-2,ASSKAGSYTGELF
.,TRBV20-1,TRBJ1-4,SARGPTTEKLF
TRBD1,TRBV27,TRBJ2-7,ASSSPGQGYYEQY
.,TRBV27,TRBJ1-5,ASSAGGNQPQH
TRBD1,TRBV11-2,TRBJ2-2,ASSLAGQQNTGELF
.,TRBV9,TRBJ1-2,ASSVRDGEYGYT
.,TRBV29-1,TRBJ2-5,SVGRRDGETQY
TRBD2,TRBV28,TRBJ2-2,ASSSPGLAGVGVGELF
.,TRBV10-3,TRBJ1-4,AISSDGNEKLF
.,TRBV7-6,TRBJ2-1,ASSLVVGWSQYNEQF
.,TRBV29-1,TRBJ2-7,SVELDRLNEQY
.,TRBV5-5,TRBJ2-7,ASSLTGNYEQY
.,TRBV3-1,TRBJ1-2,ASSQGAYGYT